This T cell receptor (beta chain) was retrieved from a study of blood T cells in healthy people across ages. The CDR3 is 16 residues long. The germline gives CDR1 DFQATT, CDR2 SNEGSKA (reference sequence). The V and J ends lost 4 bases and 1 base respectively, with 14 bases between them. With a J-beta primer mix and a sample-barcoded 5' primer, a second PCR ran roughly 6 to 12 cycles. Unique molecular identifiers of 12 random nucleotides labeled each cDNA. MiXCR was run by TCRdb on the 5' RACE reads, yielding one entry per CDR3 protein. This table has approximately 770,000 distinct CDR3 sequences, 58% appearing once. Comments on this clonotype: The antigen is undetermined.

Peripheral blood samples of around 9.5 milliliters were drawn from each donor. Overall study findings and caveats: Higher diversity and more naive CD4+ cells were features of long-lived donors, compared to aged donors. The unsorted PBMCs prevented any conclusive comparison of naive versus antigen-experienced cells.

The receptor was derived from a man aged 30-40 years in good health. The specimen sequenced was blood. This sequence joins TRBV20-1 and TRBJ2-6, with D perhaps TRBD1 (5 bases). The CDR3 region is CSATRAWRSGANVLTF. In DNA form, the CDR3 reads TGCAGTGCTACCAGGGCATGGCGATCTGGGGCCAACGTCCTGACTTTC.